Presented here are 31 T cell receptor beta chains from one specimen sequenced in a study of monozygotic twins with inflammatory bowel disease. TCRdb re-analyzed the 5' RACE reads; it lists each CDR3 protein once, without DNA. The sample totals 190,000 or so distinct CDR3 sequences. Sequencing used blood. The source is a human donor with ulcerative colitis or Crohn's disease, or a healthy co-twin of an affected twin (not recorded which).

V gene TRBV7-9 combines with J gene TRBJ2-7. CDR1 is SEHNR, CDR2 FQNEAQ, per germline (reference sequence). This CDR3 has 14 amino acids. This chain's CDR3 is CASSLPGSSYEQYF.

The chain carries TRBV7-9 and TRBJ2-3. CDR3 size: 14 residues. Germline values: CDR1 SEHNR, CDR2 FQNEAQ (reference sequence). The CDR3 reads CASSLRPSTDTQYF.

This chain links TRBV2 with TRBJ2-1; absent DNA, TCRdb's TRBD2 call cannot be checked. The V gene's germline CDR1 is SNHLY and CDR2 FYNNEI. This CDR3 is built from 17 residues. The CDR3 region is CASSEARTSGGLNEQFF. The full variable domain, its missing parts supplied by reference TRBV2 and TRBJ2-1, is EPEVTQTPSHQVTQMGQEVILRCVPISNHLYFYWYRQILGQKVEFLVSFYNNEISEKSEIFDDQFSVERPDGSNFTLKIRSTKLEDSAMYFCASSEARTSGGLNEQFFGPGTRLTVL.

The chain recombines TRBV20-1 with TRBJ1-2; TCRdb proposes TRBD1, but this gene call is untestable without DNA. The CDR3 runs 13 residues. The germline V gene has CDR1 DFQATT and CDR2 SNEGSKA (reference sequence). CDR3 residues: CSARGTSLRGYTF.

The chain joins TRBV5-1 to TRBJ2-3. The CDR3 is 16 amino acids. Germline V lookup: CDR1 SGHRS, CDR2 YFSETQ. The CDR3 loop reads CASSLAATTSTDTQYF. The full variable domain, completed using reference TRBV5-1 and TRBJ2-3, is KAGVTQTPRYLIKTRGQQVTLSCSPISGHRSVSWYQQTPGQGLQFLFEYFSETQRNKGNFPGRFSGRQFSNSRSEMNVSTLELGDSALYLCASSLAATTSTDTQYFGPGTRLTVL.

The chain couples TRBV12-3 or TRBV12-4 to TRBJ2-3; with no DNA, the TCRdb D assignment of TRBD1 cannot be verified. The length of the CDR3 is 13 residues. This chain's CDR3 is CASSFWGADTQYF.

The chain has TRBV20-1 and TRBJ2-7; TCRdb gives TRBD1 as the D gene, but with no DNA this cannot be confirmed. The CDR3 covers 14 residues. CDR1 and CDR2 (germline): DFQATT, SNEGSKA (reference sequence). CDR3 loop: CSAYPGQGMNEQYF.

V and J are TRBV29-1 and TRBJ2-1; TCRdb's D gene call, TRBD1, goes unchecked for lack of DNA. The CDR3 loop spans 12 amino acids. CDR1 is SQVTM and CDR2 is ANQGSEA in the germline V gene. CDR3 protein: CSARQGATEQFF.

This chain joins TRBV2 and TRBJ2-6; TCRdb proposes TRBD2, but this gene call is untestable without DNA. The CDR3 is 15 residues long. The germline V gene encodes CDR1 SNHLY and CDR2 FYNNEI. The CDR3 loop is CASGRPVGGANVLTF.

The chain employs TRBV11-2 and TRBJ2-1; checking the TCRdb D call of TRBD1 is not possible without DNA. Per the germline V gene, CDR1 is SGHAT and CDR2 is FQNNGV. This CDR3 contains 19 residues. CDR3 loop: CASSFLGGQGFFGRNEQFF.

This sequence joins TRBV7-2 and TRBJ2-1; the D gene TCRdb calls, TRBD1, cannot be checked with no DNA. The CDR3 spans 14 residues. From germline, CDR1 is SGHTA and CDR2 FQGNSA. The CDR3: CASSPPGGGLEQFF.

The chain is built from TRBV7-9 and TRBJ1-5; TCRdb's D call, TRBD1, is unchecked because there is no DNA. Germline-derived CDR1 and CDR2 are SEHNR and FQNEAQ (reference sequence). CDR3 length: 15 amino acids. The CDR3 reads CASSLDGRRGQPQHF.

The rearrangement joins TRBV5-1 to TRBJ2-1; the TCRdb call, TRBD2, lacks DNA for checking. This CDR3 contains 18 residues. Per germline, CDR1 SGHRS and CDR2 YFSETQ. The CDR3 loop reads CAPKQGTLAGVSYNEQFF.

This chain joins TRBV5-1 and TRBJ2-7; as DNA is missing, the TRBD1 call by TCRdb cannot be tested. This CDR3 region has 12 residues. Germline V gene data show CDR1 as SGHRS and CDR2 as YFSETQ. CDR3 residues: CASSPQGYEQYF. Variable domain in full (rest from reference TRBV5-1 and TRBJ2-7): KAGVTQTPRYLIKTRGQQVTLSCSPISGHRSVSWYQQTPGQGLQFLFEYFSETQRNKGNFPGRFSGRQFSNSRSEMNVSTLELGDSALYLCASSPQGYEQYFGPGTRLTVT.

The rearrangement uses TRBV6-1 and TRBJ1-1; TCRdb returns TRBD1, unconfirmable since there is no DNA. The CDR3 is 17 amino acids. Germline-derived CDR1 and CDR2 are MNHNS and SASEGT. Here the CDR3 reads CASSSSRGARRNTEAFF.

The V call is TRBV5-1, the J call TRBJ1-1; lacking DNA, the TRBD1 call made by TCRdb goes unchecked. The CDR3 is made up of 15 amino acids. Germline CDR1 reads SGHRS; CDR2 reads YFSETQ. The CDR3 is CASSLGIRGVGEAFF.

The chain joins TRBV20-1 to TRBJ1-1; with no DNA, the TCRdb D assignment of TRBD1 cannot be verified. The CDR3 covers 12 residues. CDR1 is DFQATT and CDR2 is SNEGSKA in the germline V gene (reference sequence). The CDR3 reads CSARPGGTEAFF.

The chain has TRBV20-1 and TRBJ2-3; the D call from TCRdb, TRBD2, cannot be confirmed without DNA. This CDR3 comprises 14 residues. Germline V CDR1 and CDR2: DFQATT, SNEGSKA (reference sequence). CDR3 region: CSASKRELTDTQYF.

V usage is TRBV25-1 and J usage is TRBJ2-1; TCRdb picks TRBD1, but there is no DNA to check that call. This CDR3 spans 14 amino acids. In germline, CDR1 is MGHDK, CDR2 SYGVNS. The CDR3 loop reads CASSDRGEANEQFF.

This chain links TRBV7-2 with TRBJ1-1. CDR1 is SGHTA, CDR2 FQGNSA, per germline. This CDR3 is 15 amino acids long. CDR3 protein: CASSLVWERATEAFF.

The chain joins TRBV12-3 or TRBV12-4 to TRBJ1-5; TCRdb lists TRBD1, though no DNA is available to test this call. The CDR3 is 14 amino acids. CDR3 protein: CASSLHTGDQPQHF.

This chain uses TRBV5-1 with TRBJ2-3; TCRdb picks TRBD1, but there is no DNA to check that call. Per the germline V gene, CDR1 is SGHRS and CDR2 is YFSETQ. This CDR3 contains 13 residues. CDR3: CASSLQGTDTQYF.

This chain uses TRBV4-1 with TRBJ2-7; absent DNA, TCRdb's TRBD1 call cannot be checked. The CDR3 spans 15 residues. The V gene's germline CDR1 is MGHRA and CDR2 YSYEKL. The CDR3 here is CASSLMVGGTHEQYF.

The chain uses TRBV20-1 and TRBJ2-1; TCRdb selects TRBD1, and the lack of DNA leaves this call unchecked. The CDR3 is 13 residues long. Germline V gene sequence: CDR1 DFQATT, CDR2 SNEGSKA (reference sequence). The CDR3 reads CSSWEEDYNEQFF.

The chain is built from TRBV5-4 and TRBJ2-1; without DNA, the TCRdb call of TRBD1 cannot be checked. CDR3 length: 15 amino acids. The germline V gene has CDR1 SGHNT and CDR2 YYREEE (reference sequence). The CDR3 region is CASSLSWTGVDEQFF. The whole variable domain, remainder taken from reference TRBV5-4 and TRBJ2-1, is ETGVTQSPTHLIKTRGQQVTLRCSSQSGHNTVSWYQQALGQGPQFIFQYYREEENGRGNFPPRFSGLQFPNYSSELNVNALELDDSALYLCASSLSWTGVDEQFFGPGTRLTVL.

V and J are TRBV29-1 and TRBJ2-7; TCRdb designates TRBD1, a call that cannot be tested without DNA. Germline V gene sequence: CDR1 SQVTM, CDR2 ANQGSEA. This CDR3 has 13 residues. This chain's CDR3 is CSVRGTGYLVQYF.

The chain combines TRBV2 with TRBJ1-5. The CDR3 spans 14 residues. Germline values: CDR1 SNHLY, CDR2 FYNNEI. This chain's CDR3 is CASSDRPSNQPQHF.

This chain's CDR3 is CASSSGQISSGNTIYF. J is TRBJ1-3 and V is TRBV7-2; the D call of TRBD1 rests on TCRdb alone, since no DNA is present to check it. CDR3 length equals 16 residues. Per germline, CDR1 SGHTA and CDR2 FQGNSA.

The genes are TRBV7-3 and TRBJ1-6. The CDR3 sequence is 15 residues long. The V gene's germline CDR1 is SGHTA and CDR2 FQGTGA. The CDR3 region is CASSLTPGRESPLHF. Full variable domain (missing parts from reference TRBV7-3 and TRBJ1-6): GAGVSQTPSNKVTEKGKYVELRCDPISGHTALYWYRQSLGQGPEFLIYFQGTGAADDSGLPNDRFFAVRPEGSVSTLKIQRTERGDSAVYLCASSLTPGRESPLHFGNGTRLTVT.

The chain recombines TRBV7-6 with TRBJ2-3; TCRdb reports TRBD2, a call that lacks DNA to check it against. In germline, CDR1 is SGHVS, CDR2 FNYEAQ. The CDR3 loop spans 14 amino acids. CDR3 protein: CASSLGVAGDTQYF. The full variable domain, with the rest looked up from reference TRBV7-6 and TRBJ2-3, is GAGVSQSPRYKVTKRGQDVALRCDPISGHVSLYWYRQALGQGPEFLTYFNYEAQQDKSGLPNDRFSAERPEGSISTLTIQRTEQRDSAMYRCASSLGVAGDTQYFGPGTRLTVL.

CDR3: CSGLRAGYGYTF. J is TRBJ1-2 and V is TRBV29-1. Germline-derived CDR1 and CDR2 are SQVTM and ANQGSEA. The CDR3 consists of 12 residues.